This TCR beta chain was identified during a study of identifying expanded T cells in peripheral blood. Whole-study results and caveats: Clone count variance between two-week samples rose with total template count. Technical replicates showed 0.9 to 1.5 changed clones; around 2 weeks about 16; four weeks 19.

The method was immunoSEQ multiplex PCR; TCRdb's version includes in-frame clones alone and lacks a portion of them. The table lists some 97,000 clones, around 90% of them singletons. By share, this clone counts as medium-sized. No antigen is known for it. The receptor was isolated from a person aged 18-70 years in good health. The material sequenced was blood.

The CDR3 DNA is TGCGCCAGCAGCTGGTGGGGCGGTGGCGTAGATGGCTACACCTTC. Protein product: CASSWWGGGVDGYTF. J is TRBJ1-2 and V is TRBV5-1, with D possibly TRBD1 on 5 matching bases. The CDR3 loop spans 15 amino acids. Per the germline V gene, CDR1 is SGHRS and CDR2 is YFSETQ. Trimming cost V 3 bases and J 6 bases, with 18 bases left between them.